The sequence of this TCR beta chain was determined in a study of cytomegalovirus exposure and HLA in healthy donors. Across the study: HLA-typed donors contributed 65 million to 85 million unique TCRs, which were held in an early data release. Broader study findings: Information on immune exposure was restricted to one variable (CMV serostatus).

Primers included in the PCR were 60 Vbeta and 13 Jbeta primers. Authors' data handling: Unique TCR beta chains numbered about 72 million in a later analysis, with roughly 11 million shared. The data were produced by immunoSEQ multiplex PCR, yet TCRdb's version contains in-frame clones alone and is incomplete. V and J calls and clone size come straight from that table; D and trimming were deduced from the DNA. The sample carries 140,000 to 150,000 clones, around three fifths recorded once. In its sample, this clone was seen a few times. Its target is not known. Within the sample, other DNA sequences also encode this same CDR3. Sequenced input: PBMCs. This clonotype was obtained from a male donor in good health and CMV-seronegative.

CDR3 DNA sequence: TGTGCCAGCGGGGGACAGGGCCTCTACGAGCAGTACTTC. This codes for CASGGQGLYEQYF. The chain employs TRBV2 and TRBJ2-7, with 9 bases fitting TRBD1. V shed 8 bases, J shed 3 bases, and the junction held 5 bases outside the gene matches. The CDR3 contains 13 residues. CDR1 is SNHLY and CDR2 is FYNNEI in the germline V gene.